One and the same sample provided the 11 T cell receptor beta chains below, sequenced in a study of control samples from healthy donors and cancer patients. Assay used: immunoSEQ multiplex PCR; TCRdb lists only in-frame clones, some missing. The table records around 80,000 clones, roughly 84% of them present only once. The sequenced material came from blood. These receptor sequences come from a woman in her forties or fifties in good health.

Only a few counts were recorded for this clone. This rearrangement joins TRBV4-2 to TRBJ1-5, with TRBD1 matching over 11 bases. The CDR3 has 15 amino acids. Germline lookup yields CDR1 LGHNA and CDR2 YNFKEQ. Trimming at V came to 4 bases and at J to 7 bases, leaving 6 bases not matched to a gene. The CDR3 nucleotides read TGTGCCAGCAGCCTACGGGACAGGGGGGACCAGCCCCAGCATTTT. This encodes CASSLRDRGDQPQHF.

The genes are TRBV5-4 and TRBJ1-2; 10 nucleotides match TRBD1. V dropped 0 bases and J dropped 4; count of bases not matched to a gene: 6. This CDR3 is built from 16 residues. The germline CDR1 and CDR2 sequences are SGHNT and YYREEE (reference sequence). Here the CDR3 DNA reads TGTGCCAGCAGCTTGGGCGCGACAGGGGGCGCCTATGGCTACACCTTC. Translated, it gives CASSLGATGGAYGYTF.

This rearrangement joins TRBV2 to TRBJ1-4; D is possibly TRBD1 (6 bases). CDR3 length equals 14 residues. Germline lookup yields CDR1 SNHLY and CDR2 FYNNEI. The V gene lost 6 bases and the J gene lost 3 bases, with 11 bases spanning the gap. CDR3 region: CASRLRGSNEKLFF. The CDR3, as DNA: TGTGCCAGCAGACTAAGGGGGTCTAATGAAAAACTGTTTTTT. The complete variable domain, with remaining parts taken from reference TRBV2 and TRBJ1-4, reads EPEVTQTPSHQVTQMGQEVILRCVPISNHLYFYWYRQILGQKVEFLVSFYNNEISEKSEIFDDQFSVERPDGSNFTLKIRSTKLEDSAMYFCASRLRGSNEKLFFGSGTQLSVL.

As concerns this clone: Other DNA sequences from this sample encode an identical CDR3 as well. The chain uses TRBV5-1 and TRBJ1-4; D unclear. Germline V gene lookup returns CDR1 SGHRS and CDR2 YFSETQ. Trimming took 0 bases from V and 0 from J, leaving 3 bases between them. The CDR3 contains 14 residues. Here the CDR3 DNA reads TGCGCCAGCAGCTTGGCGGCAACTAATGAAAAACTGTTTTTT. Amino acid sequence: CASSLAATNEKLFF.

This clone was recorded a few times. Other DNA sequences from this sample encode an identical CDR3 as well. The CDR3, as DNA: TGTGCCTGGAGTCGGGATAGCAATCAGCCCCAGCATTTT. Translated: CAWSRDSNQPQHF. The genes are TRBV30 and TRBJ1-5; D is undetermined. V was shortened by 2 bases and J by 0 bases, with 5 bases between the two germline ends. Germline V CDR1 and CDR2: GTSNPN, SVGIG (reference sequence). This CDR3 is 13 amino acids long.

The genes are TRBV5-1 and TRBJ2-1; 9 bases align to TRBD1. Germline V gene sequence: CDR1 SGHRS, CDR2 YFSETQ. Trimming cost V 3 bases and J 4 bases; bases outside gene matches: 5. The CDR3 sequence is 15 residues long. CDR3 DNA: TGCGCCAGCAGCTCGTCCGGGACAGGGTACAATGAGCAGTTCTTC. It specifies CASSSSGTGYNEQFF.

The chain combines TRBV10-3 with TRBJ2-1; 10 positions match TRBD2. Losses at the gene ends were 2 bases for V and 9 bases for J; bases not matched to a gene: 7. CDR1 is ENHRY, CDR2 SYGVKD, per germline. CDR3 length: 15 amino acids. The CDR3 region is CAISEGTSARGEQFF. The CDR3 nucleotides are TGTGCCATCAGTGAGGGGACTAGCGCTAGGGGTGAGCAGTTCTTC.

This clone was picked up one time. V is TRBV7-9 and J is TRBJ1-5; no clear D gene. V was shortened by 1 base and J by 8 bases, with 15 bases between the two germline ends. CDR1 is SEHNR and CDR2 is FQNEAQ in the germline V gene (reference sequence). The CDR3 loop spans 15 amino acids. The CDR3 DNA follows: TGTGCCAGCAGCTTAGGGCGGGCATTACTGGAGCCCCAGCATTTT. This gives the protein CASSLGRALLEPQHF.

The V gene is TRBV9, the J gene TRBJ1-2; D unclear. In germline, CDR1 is SGDLS, CDR2 YYNGEE. The CDR3 contains 13 residues. The V and J ends lost 7 bases and 6 bases respectively, with 16 bases between them. The CDR3 DNA reads as TGTGCCAGCGGATACGGACCCTCGGATGGCTACACCTTC. Residues: CASGYGPSDGYTF. The variable domain in full, with the rest retrieved from reference TRBV9 and TRBJ1-2, is DSGVTQTPKHLITATGQRVTLRCSPRSGDLSVYWYQQSLDQGLQFLIQYYNGEERAKGNILERFSAQQFPDLHSELNLSSLELGDSALYFCASGYGPSDGYTFGSGTRLTVV.

The rearrangement uses TRBV24-1 and TRBJ2-3; D gene ambiguous. V dropped 4 bases and J dropped 3 bases, with 7 bases sitting between them. Germline V gives CDR1 KGHDR, CDR2 SFDVKD. CDR3 length: 13 residues. This CDR3 is CATSEPYTDTQYF. Here the CDR3 DNA reads TGTGCCACCAGTGAGCCCTATACAGATACGCAGTATTTT.

This sequence joins TRBV6-5 and TRBJ1-3; a possible D gene is TRBD1 (6 bases). Germline V gene data show CDR1 as MNHEY and CDR2 as SVGAGI. The CDR3 is 15 amino acids. Trimming stripped 6 bases from V and 0 bases from J, with 12 bases between. The DNA of the CDR3 is TGTGCCAGCAGCGTACAGGGCTACTCTGGAAACACCATATATTTT. Translating gives CASSVQGYSGNTIYF.